This T cell receptor (beta chain) was documented in a study of T cells in Graves' hyperthyroidism and ophthalmopathy. Findings of the study overall: Separating ophthalmopathy from stable hyperthyroidism was achieved by a 13 V-J model.

For this clonotype: Antigen: not known.

Amplified TCR beta CDR3 regions derived from RNA transcripts. The HTBI primer set drove a first-round RT-PCR of the TCR CDR3. One entry per CDR3 protein, called by TCRdb with MiXCR from the multiplex PCR reads. The profile covers almost 600,000 distinct CDR3 sequences, with around 13% appearing a single time and 5.8% taken by the ten largest. Germline CDR1 KGHSH, CDR2 LQKENI. The CDR3 is made up of 15 amino acids. V lost 6 bases and J lost 7; bases outside the gene matches: 11. The specimen was blood. This chain joins TRBV18 and TRBJ1-4, with TRBD1 matching 7 bases. This TCR came from a woman aged 25 to 39 with Graves' hyperthyroidism that later progressed to Graves' ophthalmopathy. In nucleotides, the CDR3 is TGTGCCAGCTCGAGCCCAGGGACAGAGAGTGAAAAACTGTTTTTT. Its protein product is CASSSPGTESEKLFF.